The T cell receptor (beta chain) under discussion was sequenced for a study of regulatory T cells in long-lasting Graves disease. Details on this clonotype: What it recognizes is unknown.

Germline values: CDR1 LNHDA, CDR2 SQIVND (reference sequence). Between the trimmed V and J ends, which lost 8 bases and 1 base, there was a span of 5 bases. The CDR3 runs 11 residues. Through Arm-PCR of CDR3 regions and iRepertoire HTBI primers, TCR beta libraries were built. MiXCR, applied by TCRdb to the multiplex PCR reads, yields one record per CDR3 protein. Among about 540,000 distinct CDR3 sequences listed, about 13% were seen once. Study-level points and caveats: Newly diagnosed patients shared 1,000 or so public clonotypes; persistent patients shared some 2,700.

Sample time point: newly diagnosed GD, antithyroid drugs for less than 3 months. The TCR library used RNA extracted from PBMCs. The data were also submitted as part of a second study, on T cells in Graves' hyperthyroidism and ophthalmopathy. That paper states: Most expanded thyroid clonotypes above 0.001 recurred in blood. It was a median around seven months before onset that the model predicted ophthalmopathy.

The sequence came from a man younger than 45 with Graves disease. The J gene is TRBJ1-1, the V gene TRBV19, with D uncertain. This specimen was peripheral blood mononuclear cells (PBMCs), taken at new diagnosis, from a patient treated with antithyroid drugs. As DNA, the CDR3 is TGTGCCAGTTGTTCGAACACTGAAGCTTTCTTT. It codes for CASCSNTEAFF.